The rows below give T cell receptor beta chains drawn from one sample of a study of CD8+ T cells in alopecia areata. Clones were read by immunoSEQ multiplex PCR, and TCRdb kept only the in-frame ones, dropping some. Of under 200,000 clones listed, about two thirds are singletons. This material consisted of CD4+ T cells sorted from blood, taken at week 4, from a patient treated with tofacitinib. The receptors originated from a human donor with alopecia areata. The CDR3 runs from the conserved cysteine through the conserved F or W. A D gene is named only where the DNA matches it firmly. Clone size is not always given. Where it is, it says once, few, many or a class for expanded clones.

abundance	j_gene	d_gene	v_gene	CDR3nt	CDR3aa
few	TRBJ1-6	TRBD1	TRBV7-8	TGTGCCAGCAGCTCTACCGGGACAGGCAATTCACCCCTCCACTTT	CASSSTGTGNSPLHF
few	TRBJ1-1	.	TRBV29-1	TGCAGCGCGAAACAGGGTGGAGACACTGAAGCTTTCTTT	CSAKQGGDTEAFF
.	TRBJ2-7	TRBD1	TRBV29-1	TGCAGCGTTGCGGACAGGCGAGCCTACGAGCAGTACTTC	CSVADRRAYEQYF
.	TRBJ2-3	.	TRBV5-1	TGCGCCAGCAGCACCTACAGCACAGATACGCAGTATTTT	CASSTYSTDTQYF
.	TRBJ2-3	.	TRBV11-2	TGTGCCAGCAGCTTAGGGGCGGGTAGCACAGATACGCAGTATTTT	CASSLGAGSTDTQYF
.	TRBJ2-5	.	TRBV7-3	TGTGCCAGCAGCCGCACCCAAGAGACCCAGTACTTC	CASSRTQETQYF
few	TRBJ2-1	.	TRBV9	TGTGCCAGCAGCGTATTAGGTACTGAGCAGTTCTTC	CASSVLGTEQFF
.	TRBJ2-1	TRBD1	TRBV2	TGTGCCAGCAGTGTGGGGACAGGGGGCAATGAGCAGTTCTTC	CASSVGTGGNEQFF
.	TRBJ2-1	.	TRBV11-3	TGTGCCAGCAGCAGGAGGGACGGCCTAGTGGGAAATGAGCAGTTCTTC	CASSRRDGLVGNEQFF
.	TRBJ1-2	TRBD1	TRBV29-1	TGCAGCGTCATACCGGGACAGGGGCCTGGGAGCTACACCTTC	CSVIPGQGPGSYTF
once	TRBJ1-1	.	TRBV18	TGTGCCAGCTCGCCTTTCGCTGGGGACACTGAAGCTTTCTTT	CASSPFAGDTEAFF
few	TRBJ1-6	.	TRBV27	TGTGCCAGCAGTCTTGATGGGGTTGGTTCACCCCTCCACTTT	CASSLDGVGSPLHF
few	TRBJ1-2	.	TRBV5-6	TGTGCCAGCAGCTCCACCCCAGATGGCTACACCTTC	CASSSTPDGYTF
few	TRBJ1-2	TRBD1	TRBV5-4	TGTGCCAGCAGTCGGGACAGGGATGATGGCTACACCTTC	CASSRDRDDGYTF
.	TRBJ2-7	.	TRBV27	TGTGCCAGCAGTTTAGACTCCGGATTCGCCTCCTTAGAGCAGTACTTC	CASSLDSGFASLEQYF
.	TRBJ2-7	TRBD1	TRBV10-3	TGTGCCATCAGCGGGACAGACGCTTACGAGCAGTACTTC	CAISGTDAYEQYF